What follows are 20 T cell receptor beta chains derived from one specimen sequenced in a study of blood T cell repertoires in COVID-19. Produced via immunoSEQ multiplex PCR; TCRdb's table is partial and in-frame only. Counted here are 140,000 or so clones, 70% to 90% occurring once; the ten biggest clones make up around 6.5%. Input material: PBMCs or T cells enriched from blood (not recorded which). The receptors were gathered from a woman aged 35 to 49 who had recovered from COVID-19.

This clone appeared once. Distinct nucleotide sequences in the sample also encode this CDR3. The chain recombines TRBV30 with TRBJ1-1, with D unclear. The CDR3 covers 12 residues. Germline CDR1 is GTSNPN and CDR2 is SVGIG (reference sequence). The germline V and J ends were trimmed by 2 bases and 5 bases, with 9 bases remaining between them. The DNA for the CDR3 is TGTGCCTGGAGTTCGGGAGGGACTGAAGCTTTCTTT. Amino acid sequence: CAWSSGGTEAFF.

The chain has TRBV4-1 and TRBJ1-5; possible D gene TRBD1, 5 bases. Germline loops: CDR1 MGHRA, CDR2 YSYEKL. Trimming shortened V by 0 bases and J by 1 base, and 10 bases separated the two germline ends. The CDR3 extends over 16 amino acids. CDR3 in DNA: TGCGCCAGCAGCCAAGATCGACAGACCAGCAATCAGCCCCAGCATTTT. This sequence encodes CASSQDRQTSNQPQHF.

The gene calls are TRBV7-8 and TRBJ2-5, with 8 bases fitting TRBD2. Looked up from germline, CDR1 is SGHVS and CDR2 is FQNEAQ. Trimming removed 4 bases from V and 5 bases from J; junction bases left unmatched: 6. The CDR3 contains 14 residues. The CDR3 DNA reads as TGTGCCAGCAGCTCCTGGACTAGCAGTGAGACCCAGTACTTC. Translated: CASSSWTSSETQYF.

This sequence joins TRBV10-2 and TRBJ1-5; the D gene is possibly TRBD1 (5 bases). Looked up from germline, CDR1 is WSHSY and CDR2 is SAAADI. Trimming stripped 0 bases from V and 5 bases from J, with 8 bases between. This CDR3 comprises 14 residues. This chain's CDR3 is CASSESTVDQPQHF. The CDR3, as DNA: TGCGCCAGCAGTGAGTCGACAGTAGATCAGCCCCAGCATTTT.

This chain joins TRBV18 and TRBJ1-2, with D unresolved. The length of the CDR3 is 16 residues. Trimming took 0 bases from V and 4 from J, leaving 15 bases between them. Germline values: CDR1 KGHSH, CDR2 LQKENI. The CDR3 DNA reads as TGTGCCAGCTCACCACCGGATGGCGGTGCTATCTATGGCTACACCTTC. This gives the protein CASSPPDGGAIYGYTF.

CDR3 sequence reads: CASSQSGLPYEQYF. DNA for the CDR3: TGCGCCAGCAGCCAATCCGGGTTACCCTACGAGCAGTACTTC. V is TRBV4-1 and J is TRBJ2-7, with no clear D. Germline CDR1 and CDR2: MGHRA and YSYEKL. The CDR3 extends over 14 amino acids. V was shortened by 2 bases and J by 2 bases, with 10 bases between the two germline ends.

This clone was picked up a small number of times. This rearrangement joins TRBV6-2 or TRBV6-3 to TRBJ2-7; 7 positions match TRBD1. Looked up from germline, CDR1 is MNHEY and CDR2 is SVGEGT. There are 17 residues in the CDR3. The J segment lost 5 bases and the V segment lost 0 bases, leaving 13 bases of the junction unmatched. CDR3 sequence: CASSYSSGGRLRDEQYF. The DNA of the CDR3 is TGTGCCAGCAGTTACTCGTCAGGGGGAAGATTACGGGACGAGCAGTACTTC.

The chain has TRBV6-6 and TRBJ1-6; 8 positions agree with TRBD1. Looked up from germline, CDR1 is MNHNY and CDR2 is SVGAGI (reference sequence). J was trimmed by 5 bases and V by 5 bases; bases with no gene match: 2. The CDR3 runs to 14 residues. The CDR3 bases are TGTGCCAGCAGTAAGGGACAGGATAATTCACCCCTCCACTTT. It translates to CASSKGQDNSPLHF.

This clone appeared a few times. This chain uses TRBV9 with TRBJ1-2; TRBD1 matches at 7 bases. The length of the CDR3 is 13 residues. Germline V gene data show CDR1 as SGDLS and CDR2 as YYNGEE. After removal of 3 bases from V and 3 bases from J, the junction contained 2 bases not matched to a gene. The CDR3 DNA reads as TGTGCCAGCAGCGGGACAGGTGACTATGGCTACACCTTC. Its protein is CASSGTGDYGYTF.

This chain uses TRBV3-1 (or the pseudogene TRBV3-2) with TRBJ2-7, with 11 bases that match TRBD1. CDR1 and CDR2 from the germline V gene are LGHDT and YNNKEL (reference sequence). CDR3 size: 14 residues. Trimming cost V 4 bases and J 5 bases; bases outside gene matches: 4. Written as DNA, the CDR3 is TGTGCCAGCAGCCGGACAGGGGGCAGGGACGAGCAGTACTTC. Protein: CASSRTGGRDEQYF.

J is TRBJ2-3 and V is TRBV5-6; D is possibly TRBD1 (5 bases). V lost 4 bases to trimming and J lost 5 bases, with 14 bases between them. This CDR3 has 14 residues. Germline CDR1 is SGHDT and CDR2 is YYEEEE. The CDR3 spells CASSQRRVGDTQYF. For the CDR3, the DNA is TGTGCCAGCAGCCAACGCAGGGTGGGAGATACGCAGTATTTT.

This chain joins TRBV19 and TRBJ2-2; D gene ambiguous. The CDR3 covers 15 residues. V lost 3 bases, J lost 0 bases, and 8 bases lay in between. The germline CDR1 and CDR2 sequences are LNHDA and SQIVND (reference sequence). CDR3 protein: CASSIWRTNTGELFF. CDR3 nucleotide sequence: TGTGCCAGTAGTATCTGGCGGACGAACACCGGGGAGCTGTTTTTT.

As DNA, the CDR3 is TGCAGTGCACGGTCTGATTACGAGCAGTACTTC. The encoded protein is CSARSDYEQYF. The rearrangement joins TRBV20-1 to TRBJ2-7; no definite D call. This CDR3 comprises 11 residues. The V and J ends lost 6 bases and 4 bases respectively, with 10 bases between them. Germline-derived CDR1 and CDR2 are DFQATT and SNEGSKA (reference sequence).

This chain links TRBV27 with TRBJ2-7, with TRBD1 identical over 7 bases. The V and J ends lost 5 bases and 2 bases, in that order; junction bases with no gene match: 6. The CDR3 totals 14 residues. CDR1 and CDR2 (germline): MNHEY, SMNVEV (reference sequence). The CDR3 loop is CASSLTGVTYEQYF. CDR3 nucleotides: TGTGCCAGCAGTCTTACAGGGGTCACCTACGAGCAGTACTTC.

The chain carries TRBV5-4 and TRBJ1-2; D might be TRBD1 (5 bases). CDR3 length: 13 amino acids. The V gene lost 2 bases and the J gene lost 2 bases, with 7 bases spanning the gap. CDR1 and CDR2 (germline): SGHNT, YYREEE (reference sequence). CDR3 protein: CASSFTGNYGYTF. CDR3 bases: TGTGCCAGCAGCTTTACAGGCAACTATGGCTACACCTTC.

This clone was observed at least ten times. The CDR3 nucleotides read TGCGCCAGCAGCTTGGATCGGGAACGAAACACTGAAGCTTTCTTT. Protein: CASSLDRERNTEAFF. This rearrangement joins TRBV5-1 to TRBJ1-1; D unresolved. In germline, CDR1 is SGHRS, CDR2 YFSETQ. This CDR3 has 15 amino acids. V was pared by 0 bases and J by 2 bases, with 11 bases between.

The chain couples TRBV27 to TRBJ2-7; D not certain. Germline-derived CDR1 and CDR2 are MNHEY and SMNVEV (reference sequence). The CDR3 totals 11 residues. V lost 11 bases and J 3 bases, leaving 11 bases between the germline ends. CDR3 DNA sequence: TGTGCCTCCACATCGGGCTACGAGCAGTACTTC. Encoded protein: CASTSGYEQYF.

This clone was seen only a few times. The rearrangement uses TRBV5-8 and TRBJ1-6, with 9 bases lining up with TRBD1. The CDR3 runs 15 residues. Germline V gives CDR1 SGHTS, CDR2 YDEGEE. Trimming removed 3 bases from V and 5 bases from J; junction bases left unmatched: 3. CDR3 nucleotide sequence: TGTGCCAGCAGCTCCGGGACAGGGCATAATTCACCCCTCCACTTT. Its protein product is CASSSGTGHNSPLHF.

This clone was recorded at least ten times. V usage is TRBV12-5 and J usage is TRBJ1-5, with 9 bases that match TRBD1. The CDR3 is made up of 14 amino acids. V dropped 5 bases and J dropped 5; count of bases not matched to a gene: 4. CDR1 is LGHNT, CDR2 FRNRAP, per germline. This chain's CDR3 is CASGVTGGDQPQHF. The CDR3 nucleotides are TGTGCTAGTGGTGTAACAGGGGGCGATCAGCCCCAGCATTTT.

This chain joins TRBV5-1 and TRBJ2-7, with 7 bases lining up with TRBD2. The CDR3 totals 15 residues. After removal of 3 bases from V and 3 bases from J, the junction contained 9 bases not matched to a gene. Germline values: CDR1 SGHRS, CDR2 YFSETQ. CDR3 sequence reads: CASSSIRDYGYEQYF. Here the CDR3 DNA reads TGCGCCAGCAGCTCAATCCGGGACTATGGCTACGAGCAGTACTTC.